Presented here are 25 T cell receptor beta chains from one specimen sequenced in a study of blood T cell repertoires in COVID-19. Profiled with immunoSEQ multiplex PCR; TCRdb holds only in-frame clones, not every one. The profile shows 130,000 to 150,000 clones, roughly 76% of them singletons. Material for sequencing was peripheral blood. These receptors all come from a human donor with acute or convalescent COVID-19. The donor label of this sample is uncertain.

This chain joins TRBV3-1 (or the pseudogene TRBV3-2) and TRBJ2-1, with D possibly TRBD2 on 6 matching bases. There are 15 residues in the CDR3. V dropped 0 bases and J dropped 4 bases, with 10 bases sitting between them. Germline values: CDR1 LGHDT, CDR2 YNNKEL (reference sequence). The CDR3 DNA reads TGTGCCAGCAGCCAAGATATGGCGGGGTACAATGAGCAGTTCTTC. This sequence encodes CASSQDMAGYNEQFF.

The chain couples TRBV14 to TRBJ1-1; a weak D match, TRBD1 (6 bases). Germline CDR1 is SGHDN and CDR2 is FVKESK. The ends were cut back, 4 bases at V and 6 bases at J, with 15 bases in the middle. CDR3 length equals 14 residues. The CDR3 is CASSLQGIGAEAFF. The CDR3 DNA reads as TGTGCCAGCAGCCTCCAGGGGATCGGGGCTGAAGCTTTCTTT.

Here the CDR3 reads CASSGGGNQPQHF. The CDR3 DNA follows: TGTGCCAGCAGTGGGGGGGGTAATCAGCCCCAGCATTTT. V gene TRBV7-8 combines with J gene TRBJ1-5; weak D call: TRBD1 (5 bases). Germline CDR1 and CDR2: SGHVS and FQNEAQ. The length of the CDR3 is 13 residues. V was trimmed by 6 bases and J by 4 bases, leaving 10 bases between them.

Comments on this clone: The sample contains more than one DNA sequence encoding this CDR3. The J gene is TRBJ1-5, the V gene TRBV5-6, with 9 bases aligning to TRBD1. This CDR3 region has 15 residues. Germline CDR1 and CDR2: SGHDT and YYEEEE. The V segment lost 4 bases and the J segment 2 bases; nucleotides outside the gene matches: 4. CDR3 bases: TGTGCCAGCAGCCGACAGGGGGTGGGCAATCAGCCCCAGCATTTT. It yields the protein CASSRQGVGNQPQHF.

This chain uses TRBV9 with TRBJ2-2; D might be TRBD2 (6 bases). The V gene's germline CDR1 is SGDLS and CDR2 YYNGEE. Trimming took 4 bases from V and 5 from J, leaving 15 bases between them. The length of the CDR3 is 15 residues. CDR3 bases: TGTGCCAGCAGCTCCCAACAGGAGGGAACCGGGGAGCTGTTTTTT. Residues: CASSSQQEGTGELFF. Using reference TRBV9 and TRBJ2-2 for the parts outside the CDR3, the full variable domain is DSGVTQTPKHLITATGQRVTLRCSPRSGDLSVYWYQQSLDQGLQFLIQYYNGEERAKGNILERFSAQQFPDLHSELNLSSLELGDSALYFCASSSQQEGTGELFFGEGSRLTVL.

The chain links TRBV2 to TRBJ2-3; TRBD2 is a possible D gene (6 bases). CDR3 length equals 17 residues. Trimming stripped 1 base from V and 0 bases from J, with 14 bases between. Germline V lookup: CDR1 SNHLY, CDR2 FYNNEI. The CDR3 spells CASSEGGAGISTDTQYF. The CDR3 region has the DNA TGTGCCAGCAGTGAAGGGGGTGCGGGGATAAGCACAGATACGCAGTATTTT.

This clone is a singleton in its sample. The genes are TRBV9 and TRBJ1-2; a weak D match, TRBD1 (5 bases). This CDR3 has 15 amino acids. The V gene's germline CDR1 is SGDLS and CDR2 YYNGEE. The V gene lost 4 bases and the J gene lost 3 bases, with 16 bases spanning the gap. CDR3 coding DNA: TGTGCCAGCAGCCCCCCCATGATAGGGGACTATGGCTACACCTTC. Translating gives CASSPPMIGDYGYTF.

The V gene is TRBV24-1, the J gene TRBJ2-6; D is perhaps TRBD1 (5 bases). Germline V gene lookup returns CDR1 KGHDR and CDR2 SFDVKD. Between the trimmed V and J ends, which lost 1 base and 0 bases, there was a span of 6 bases. There are 16 residues in the CDR3. Here the CDR3 DNA reads TGTGCCACCAGTGATTTCGACAGCTCTGGGGCCAACGTCCTGACTTTC. Encoded protein: CATSDFDSSGANVLTF.

The chain carries TRBV4-2 and TRBJ1-4; D remains unclear. V shed 1 base and J shed 0 bases, with 12 bases lying between them. The CDR3 spans 17 residues. The germline V gene encodes CDR1 LGHNA and CDR2 YNFKEQ. The CDR3 reads CASSQVKTGSTNEKLFF. CDR3 sequence (DNA): TGTGCCAGCAGCCAAGTGAAAACGGGATCAACTAATGAAAAACTGTTTTTT.

This clone was seen a handful of times. The chain couples TRBV9 to TRBJ1-1, with 12 bases lining up with TRBD1. The CDR3 totals 16 residues. Germline V CDR1 and CDR2: SGDLS, YYNGEE. The ends lost 3 bases at V and 1 base at J; junction bases unmatched: 4. The CDR3 loop is CASSAPGQGANTEAFF. The CDR3 DNA reads as TGTGCCAGCAGCGCCCCGGGACAGGGGGCGAACACTGAAGCTTTCTTT.

V gene TRBV5-6 combines with J gene TRBJ2-3, with a tentative D call TRBD1 (6 bases). V was pared by 0 bases and J by 0 bases, with 11 bases between. CDR3 size: 16 residues. In germline, CDR1 is SGHDT, CDR2 YYEEEE. CDR3 nucleotide sequence: TGTGCCAGCAGCTTGGTGGGGGCGGGTAGCACAGATACGCAGTATTTT. It specifies CASSLVGAGSTDTQYF. The full variable domain, completed using reference TRBV5-6 and TRBJ2-3, is DAGVTQSPTHLIKTRGQQVTLRCSPKSGHDTVSWYQQALGQGPQFIFQYYEEEERQRGNFPDRFSGHQFPNYSSELNVNALLLGDSALYLCASSLVGAGSTDTQYFGPGTRLTVL.

J is TRBJ1-5 and V is TRBV6-2 or TRBV6-3, with D perhaps matching TRBD1 (5 bases). Trimming pared 4 bases from V and 6 bases from J, leaving 10 bases between. CDR3 length: 13 amino acids. CDR1 and CDR2 (germline): MNHEY, SVGEGT. Written as DNA, the CDR3 is TGTGCCAGCAGTTTCTTTGGGGCTCAGCCCCAGCATTTT. Translation: CASSFFGAQPQHF.

This rearrangement joins TRBV5-1 to TRBJ1-2; D possibly corresponds to TRBD1 (5 bases). This CDR3 comprises 14 residues. Germline V gene data show CDR1 as SGHRS and CDR2 as YFSETQ. Trimming removed 1 base at V and 4 bases at J, with 11 bases between. The CDR3 nucleotides are TGCGCCAGCAGCTTGAGGGGAGGGTTCTATGGCTACACCTTC. Protein product: CASSLRGGFYGYTF.

The J gene is TRBJ1-2, the V gene TRBV18; 7 positions match TRBD1. The germline CDR1 and CDR2 sequences are KGHSH and LQKENI. V lost 3 bases to trimming and J lost 1 base; unmatched junction nucleotides: 8. The CDR3 extends over 16 amino acids. DNA of the CDR3: TGTGCCAGCTCACCGTTTGGGACAGTTCTTAACTATGGCTACACCTTC. Its protein product is CASSPFGTVLNYGYTF.

This rearrangement joins TRBV3-1 (or the pseudogene TRBV3-2) to TRBJ2-3, with 8 bases lining up with TRBD2. The CDR3 contains 17 residues. CDR1 LGHDT and CDR2 YNNKEL come from the germline V gene (reference sequence). V trimming: 0 bases; J trimming: 5 bases; junction bases outside the gene matches: 10. CDR3 region: CASSQETGGAGRDTQYF. CDR3 nucleotides: TGTGCCAGCAGCCAAGAAACCGGGGGGGCCGGGAGAGATACGCAGTATTTT.

This chain joins TRBV5-5 and TRBJ1-2; D is perhaps TRBD1 (5 bases). The ends were cut back, 3 bases at V and 4 bases at J, with 13 bases in the middle. The CDR3 sequence is 14 residues long. CDR1 is SGHKS and CDR2 is YYEKEE in the germline V gene (reference sequence). CDR3 residues: CASSSLQGLYGYTF. The CDR3 nucleotides are TGTGCCAGCAGCTCACTGCAGGGCCTCTATGGCTACACCTTC.

The chain is built from TRBV6-2 or TRBV6-3 and TRBJ1-2, with D possibly being TRBD1 (6 bases). This CDR3 is built from 15 residues. Per germline, CDR1 MNHEY and CDR2 SVGEGT. With 2 bases removed from V and 5 bases from J, the gap between germline ends came to 15 bases. CDR3 loop: CASSYGAGEYYGYTF. The CDR3, as DNA: TGTGCCAGCAGTTACGGGGCAGGGGAGTATTATGGCTACACCTTC.

This clone was seen a handful of times. This chain connects TRBV5-4 to TRBJ1-2, with D possibly matching TRBD1 (6 bases). V was shortened by 2 bases and J by 4 bases, with 21 bases between the two germline ends. The germline V gene encodes CDR1 SGHNT and CDR2 YYREEE (reference sequence). The CDR3 extends over 17 amino acids. The CDR3 bases are TGTGCCAGCAGCTTCCCCCTTGGGGGGGCGCTGGGCTATGGCTACACCTTC. Protein: CASSFPLGGALGYGYTF.

V is TRBV6-5 and J is TRBJ1-6, with unresolved D. The CDR3 has 15 residues. Trimming cost V 8 bases and J 0 bases, with 11 bases left between them. Germline-derived CDR1 and CDR2 are MNHEY and SVGAGI. CDR3 amino acids: CASREASSYNSPLHF. As DNA, the CDR3 is TGTGCCAGCCGAGAGGCGAGCTCCTATAATTCACCCCTCCACTTT.

V is TRBV12-2 and J is TRBJ1-5; TRBD1 was called by the table and not checked on the DNA. TRBV12-2 is a listed pseudogene. The CDR3 has 17 residues. The CDR3 sequence: CASRLGTGYRGNQPQHF. Here the CDR3 DNA reads TGTGCAAGTCGCTTAGGAACAGGGTACAGGGGCAATCAGCCCCAGCATTTT.

In this sample, this clone turned up a few times. The chain recombines TRBV29-1 with TRBJ1-5, with D unresolved. This CDR3 is 13 amino acids long. CDR1 SQVTM and CDR2 ANQGSEA come from the germline V gene. V lost 7 bases and J 1 base, leaving 11 bases between the germline ends. The CDR3 protein is CSAEPMSNQPQHF. The CDR3 coding sequence is TGCAGCGCCGAACCTATGAGCAATCAGCCCCAGCATTTT.

The chain couples TRBV20-1 to TRBJ2-1; 7 bases fit TRBD1. Germline V gene lookup returns CDR1 DFQATT and CDR2 SNEGSKA (reference sequence). V lost 5 bases and J lost 6; bases outside the gene matches: 1. The CDR3 runs 11 residues. CDR3 coding DNA: TGCAGTGCTGACAGGGCCAATGAGCAGTTCTTC. Amino acids: CSADRANEQFF.

The chain joins TRBV5-4 to TRBJ2-3, with 7 nucleotides matching TRBD1. The CDR3 has 15 residues. In germline, CDR1 is SGHNT, CDR2 YYREEE (reference sequence). V lost 5 bases and J lost 4; bases outside the gene matches: 10. The CDR3 here is CASSHSDRVADTQYF. CDR3 nucleotide sequence: TGTGCCAGCAGTCACAGTGACAGGGTTGCAGATACGCAGTATTTT.

The chain links TRBV24-1 to TRBJ2-6, with TRBD1 identical over 10 bases. The CDR3 consists of 15 residues. With V trimmed by 9 bases and J by 3 bases, 4 bases remained unmatched. Germline V gene data show CDR1 as KGHDR and CDR2 as SFDVKD. The CDR3 coding sequence is TGTGCCACCGGGACAGGGGTCCGTGGGGCCAACGTCCTGACTTTC. Amino acids: CATGTGVRGANVLTF.

The rearrangement links TRBV27 to TRBJ1-2; tentatively, D is TRBD1 (6 bases). The CDR3 is 19 residues long. V lost 3 bases to trimming and J lost 1 base, with 24 bases between them. CDR1 is MNHEY, CDR2 SMNVEV, per germline (reference sequence). The chain's CDR3 is CASSFITPGGGARNYGYTF. The CDR3 region has the DNA TGTGCCAGCAGTTTTATAACCCCTGGTGGGGGGGCCCGTAACTATGGCTACACCTTC.